A selection of T cell receptor beta chains follows, all from one sample in a study of T cells in Graves' hyperthyroidism and ophthalmopathy. TCRdb reprocessed the multiplex PCR reads with MiXCR, giving one entry per CDR3 protein. The repertoire holds around 700,000 distinct CDR3 sequences, with roughly a sixth as singletons. The sequenced material came from blood. These TCRs come from a woman in her fifties or sixties with Graves' hyperthyroidism that later progressed to Graves' ophthalmopathy. CDR3s include the opening cysteine and the closing phenylalanine or tryptophan. The D gene is left open where the match is weak. Part of the rows lack a size; the others show once, few, many or a class for expanded clones.

clone_size | j_call | v_call | d_call | cdr3_aa | cdr3_nt
. | TRBJ1-1 | TRBV6-1 | . | CASRDIQGPNTEAFF | TGTGCCAGCAGAGATATACAGGGACCTAACACTGAAGCTTTCTTT
. | TRBJ2-3 | TRBV6-1 | . | CASSSGARDTQYF | TGTGCCAGCAGTTCAGGGGCGAGAGATACGCAGTATTTT
. | TRBJ2-5 | TRBV20-1 | . | CSAREGLETQYF | TGCAGTGCTAGGGAGGGGTTGGAGACCCAGTACTTC
few | TRBJ1-1 | TRBV7-2 | TRBD1 | CASSSLPTGFTEAFF | TGTGCCAGCAGCTCGTTACCGACAGGGTTCACTGAAGCTTTCTTT
few | TRBJ1-6 | TRBV30 | . | CAWSPTRYNSPLHF | TGTGCCTGGAGTCCGACGCGCTATAATTCACCCCTCCACTTT
many | TRBJ2-3 | TRBV11-2 | . | CASSLDPRDTQYF | TGTGCCAGCAGCTTAGATCCCCGAGATACGCAGTATTTT
many | TRBJ2-5 | TRBV5-1 | TRBD2 | CASSSVTSGGPETQYF | TGCGCCAGCAGCTCCGTGACTAGCGGGGGGCCCGAGACCCAGTACTTC
many | TRBJ2-3 | TRBV11-2 | . | CASSLLDSADTQYF | TGTGCCAGCAGCCTCTTGGACAGCGCAGATACGCAGTATTTT
. | TRBJ2-7 | TRBV6-1 | . | CASRTTGFGEQYF | TGTGCCAGCAGAACAACAGGGTTCGGCGAGCAGTACTTC
. | TRBJ1-3 | TRBV20-1 | TRBD1 | CSATGPGGSGNTIYF | TGCAGTGCTACCGGCCCAGGGGGCTCTGGAAACACCATATATTTT
. | TRBJ2-5 | TRBV29-1 | . | CSVEGGDDVETQYF | TGCAGCGTTGAAGGGGGGGACGACGTGGAGACCCAGTACTTC